This T cell receptor (beta chain) was recovered during a study of blood T cell repertoires in COVID-19. Assay: immunoSEQ multiplex PCR; the TCRdb copy retains only in-frame clones and omits some. The sample contains around 700,000 clones, more than 80% of which appear only once. Germline loops: CDR1 MNHEY, CDR2 SVGEGT. This CDR3 comprises 17 residues. Trimming cost V 0 bases and J 3 bases, with 15 bases left between them. This sequence was found in a woman aged 18-35 years with acute or convalescent COVID-19. Source material: peripheral blood. The chain recombines TRBV6-2 or TRBV6-3 with TRBJ1-5; D ambiguous. The CDR3 nucleotides are TGTGCCAGCAGTTACTCGTCTGGGCAGGTACCCAATCAGCCCCAGCATTTT. Translation: CASSYSSGQVPNQPQHF.